This T cell receptor beta chain is drawn from a study of blood T cell repertoires in COVID-19. The wider study: Spain, Italy and the United States supplied samples that represented acute and convalescent COVID-19. The cDNA or gDNA used as material had been derived from T cells, B-cell-depleted T cells, or PBMCs.

The assay was immunoSEQ multiplex PCR, and TCRdb's table has in-frame clones only and misses some. The table has roughly 500,000 clones, nearly 90% seen once. Germline lookup yields CDR1 MNHEY and CDR2 SMNVEV (reference sequence). The CDR3 contains 13 residues. V was shortened by 5 bases and J by 4 bases, with 12 bases between the two germline ends. Sequenced: peripheral blood. The TCR originated in a man aged 18 to 35 with COVID-19, enrolled during active disease. The chain couples TRBV27 to TRBJ2-7; D gene ambiguous. In DNA form, the CDR3 reads TGTGCCAGCAGTGGAATATCCAGGTACGAGCAGTACTTC. It encodes CASSGISRYEQYF.